This TCR beta chain was sequenced during a study of cytomegalovirus exposure and HLA in healthy donors. The V gene end was trimmed by 5 bases and the J gene end by 0 bases; junction bases not matched to a gene: 2. The CDR3 contains 15 residues. Per germline, CDR1 MRHNA and CDR2 SNTAGT. The PCR was carried out with 60 Vbeta primers and 13 Jbeta primers. Profiling relied on immunoSEQ multiplex PCR, and the TCRdb table lists in-frame clones only, not all of them. This sample's table has about 84,000 clones. This TCR came from a man aged 45-65 years in good health and CMV-seronegative. Sequences were obtained from PBMCs. The J gene is TRBJ2-5, the V gene TRBV6-4, with 11 nucleotides matching TRBD2. CDR3 in amino acids: CASSKLAGDQETQYF. The CDR3 DNA is TGTGCCAGCAGTAAACTAGCGGGGGACCAAGAGACCCAGTACTTC.